Listed here are 26 T cell receptor beta chains from one sample, sequenced in a study of PD-1 blockade in classical Hodgkin lymphoma. Time point reported: newly diagnosed, previously untreated cHL patient sample. Investigators isolated CD4+ T cells from thawed PBMCs through magnetic negative selection. Assay: immunoSEQ multiplex PCR; the TCRdb copy retains only in-frame clones and omits some. The sample has 25,000 to 35,000 clones, about 85% seen once. The sample taken for sequencing was CD4+ T cells from blood. Receptor source: a human donor with classical Hodgkin lymphoma.

J is TRBJ2-1 and V is TRBV18, with D hard to call. The CDR3 runs 14 residues. Trimming cost V 0 bases and J 6 bases, with 9 bases left between them. Looked up from germline, CDR1 is KGHSH and CDR2 is LQKENI. CDR3: CASSPPRLVNEQFF. The CDR3 DNA follows: TGTGCCAGCTCACCACCGCGGCTAGTCAATGAGCAGTTCTTC.

In regard to this clone: A read error may account for a junction end that differs from germline. V usage is TRBV20-1 and J usage is TRBJ1-2; D not resolved. Germline V gene lookup returns CDR1 DFQATT and CDR2 SNEGSKA (reference sequence). The CDR3 runs to 11 residues. CDR3 nucleotides: TGCAGTGCTAGAGATCTTAGGACTCTCCACTTC. As protein: CSARDLRTLHF.

The rearrangement uses TRBV5-1 and TRBJ1-1; D is perhaps TRBD1 (5 bases). This CDR3 spans 14 amino acids. Germline CDR1 reads SGHRS; CDR2 reads YFSETQ. Trimming removed 4 bases from V and 1 base from J, with 11 bases in between. The CDR3 protein is CASSLRVGNTEAFF. The CDR3 DNA follows: TGCGCCAGCAGCCTCAGGGTGGGGAACACTGAAGCTTTCTTT.

This chain joins TRBV5-5 and TRBJ2-7; D not resolved. Looked up from germline, CDR1 is SGHKS and CDR2 is YYEKEE (reference sequence). The CDR3 is 14 amino acids. Trimming shortened V by 2 bases and J by 3 bases, and 12 bases separated the two germline ends. For the CDR3, the DNA is TGTGCCAGCAGCTTTAGTTTAGGGATCTACGAGCAGTACTTC. This translates into CASSFSLGIYEQYF.

The chain recombines TRBV5-1 with TRBJ1-1, with a possible D match to TRBD1 (5 bases). This CDR3 is 16 amino acids long. Germline assignment: CDR1 SGHRS and CDR2 YFSETQ. V shed 0 bases and J shed 3 bases, with 15 bases lying between them. The CDR3 sequence is CASSLEAGRWDTEAFF. The CDR3 DNA follows: TGCGCCAGCAGCTTGGAGGCAGGGAGGTGGGACACTGAAGCTTTCTTT. Full variable domain (outside the CDR3, taken from reference TRBV5-1 and TRBJ1-1): KAGVTQTPRYLIKTRGQQVTLSCSPISGHRSVSWYQQTPGQGLQFLFEYFSETQRNKGNFPGRFSGRQFSNSRSEMNVSTLELGDSALYLCASSLEAGRWDTEAFFGQGTRLTVV.

This chain uses TRBV27 with TRBJ1-1; D is possibly TRBD1 (5 bases). CDR3 length equals 14 residues. Germline V lookup: CDR1 MNHEY, CDR2 SMNVEV (reference sequence). V dropped 5 bases and J dropped 4 bases, with 14 bases sitting between them. The CDR3 loop reads CASSLTGLLTEAFF. The CDR3 nucleotides read TGTGCCAGCAGTCTAACAGGTTTACTCACTGAAGCTTTCTTT.

The chain has TRBV28 and TRBJ1-5; 9 bases are a match to TRBD1. The junction had 8 bases not matched to a gene; V was cut back by 1 base and J by 1 base. The CDR3 loop spans 18 amino acids. Germline V gene data show CDR1 as MDHEN and CDR2 as SYDVKM. CDR3 sequence: CASSLLGQGHTSNQPQHF. The CDR3 nucleotides are TGTGCCAGCAGTTTATTGGGACAGGGACACACCAGCAATCAGCCCCAGCATTTT.

The V call is TRBV25-1, the J call TRBJ2-7; 8 positions agree with TRBD1. The CDR3 covers 13 residues. From germline, CDR1 is MGHDK and CDR2 SYGVNS. Germline trimming cut 5 bases from V and 12 bases from J; bases unmatched to any gene: 12. CDR3 nucleotides: TGTGCCAGCAGTCCCCCGGGACAGGCTTTGCTGTACGTC. Amino acid sequence: CASSPPGQALLYV.

The V and J genes are TRBV5-1 and TRBJ1-3; D possibly corresponds to TRBD1 (6 bases). The germline V and J ends were trimmed by 3 bases and 1 base, with 11 bases remaining between them. CDR3 length equals 15 residues. Germline V gives CDR1 SGHRS, CDR2 YFSETQ. The CDR3 DNA follows: TGCGCCAGCAGCTGGTTGGGGGCGTCTGGAAACACCATATATTTT. It is translated as CASSWLGASGNTIYF.

The V call is TRBV9, the J call TRBJ2-3; 12 bases fit TRBD2. In germline, CDR1 is SGDLS, CDR2 YYNGEE. J gave up 5 bases and V 0 bases, and 7 bases lay outside the gene matches. The CDR3 runs to 17 residues. This CDR3 reads CASSVGQLAGGLDTQYF. CDR3 nucleotides: TGTGCCAGCAGCGTAGGGCAGCTAGCGGGAGGGCTAGATACGCAGTATTTT.

This clone has only one observation. The chain's CDR3 is CASRKSGTGLNEQFF. The CDR3 DNA sequence: TGTGCCAGCAGGAAATCCGGGACAGGGTTAAATGAGCAGTTCTTC. The chain employs TRBV2 and TRBJ2-1; 9 bases are a match to TRBD1. CDR1 and CDR2 from the germline V gene are SNHLY and FYNNEI. V lost 6 bases to trimming and J lost 7 bases; unmatched junction nucleotides: 10. This CDR3 comprises 15 residues.

This chain joins TRBV7-8 and TRBJ1-1; 9 bases line up with TRBD1. The CDR3 has 15 amino acids. Germline CDR1 SGHVS, CDR2 FQNEAQ. After removal of 5 bases from V and 1 base from J, the junction contained 5 bases not matched to a gene. CDR3 protein: CASSIQGAGNTEAFF. DNA for the CDR3: TGTGCCAGCAGCATACAGGGGGCTGGGAACACTGAAGCTTTCTTT. Filled out from reference TRBV7-8 and TRBJ1-1, the complete variable domain reads GAGVSQSPRYKVAKRGQDVALRCDPISGHVSLFWYQQALGQGPEFLTYFQNEAQLDKSGLPSDRFFAERPEGSVSTLKIQRTQQEDSAVYLCASSIQGAGNTEAFFGQGTRLTVV.

This clone has a handful of counts. The genes are TRBV7-9 and TRBJ2-1, with D perhaps matching TRBD2 (6 bases). With 2 bases removed from V and 4 bases from J, the gap between germline ends came to 15 bases. Per the germline V gene, CDR1 is SEHNR and CDR2 is FQNEAQ (reference sequence). There are 16 residues in the CDR3. The CDR3 sequence is CASSLLPGVGYNEQFF. Here the CDR3 DNA reads TGTGCCAGCAGCTTACTGCCGGGAGTTGGGTACAATGAGCAGTTCTTC.

This clone was detected only a few times. V usage is TRBV9 and J usage is TRBJ2-3; either TRBD1 or TRBD2 may fit D (5 bases each). Germline-derived CDR1 and CDR2 are SGDLS and YYNGEE. The ends were cut back, 7 bases at V and 3 bases at J, with 9 bases in the middle. The CDR3 spans 12 residues. The CDR3 bases are TGTGCCAGCGGGACGGGTACAGATACGCAGTATTTT. It encodes CASGTGTDTQYF.

The chain has TRBV2 and TRBJ1-1; D perhaps matches TRBD1 (5 bases). The CDR3 has 15 residues. Trimming removed 7 bases from V and 3 bases from J, with 18 bases in between. Germline assignment: CDR1 SNHLY and CDR2 FYNNEI. The CDR3 sequence: CASTEVRQGHTEAFF. The CDR3 coding sequence is TGTGCCAGCACAGAAGTAAGGCAGGGACACACTGAAGCTTTCTTT. Full variable domain (missing parts from reference TRBV2 and TRBJ1-1): EPEVTQTPSHQVTQMGQEVILRCVPISNHLYFYWYRQILGQKVEFLVSFYNNEISEKSEIFDDQFSVERPDGSNFTLKIRSTKLEDSAMYFCASTEVRQGHTEAFFGQGTRLTVV.

The gene calls are TRBV4-1 and TRBJ2-1, with 7 bases lining up with TRBD1. The CDR3 spans 13 residues. Trimming took 4 bases from V and 7 from J; bases not matched to a gene: 4. CDR1 and CDR2 from the germline V gene are MGHRA and YSYEKL. The CDR3 DNA is TGCGCCAGCAGCCGACAGGGATGGAATGAGCAGTTCTTC. This sequence encodes CASSRQGWNEQFF.

This chain links TRBV2 with TRBJ2-3; unclear D gene. CDR3 length: 15 residues. CDR1 and CDR2 (germline): SNHLY, FYNNEI. Trimming took 1 base from V and 0 from J, leaving 8 bases between them. CDR3 in amino acids: CASSEGRPSTDTQYF. CDR3 DNA sequence: TGTGCCAGCAGTGAAGGGCGACCTAGCACAGATACGCAGTATTTT.

This sequence joins TRBV28 and TRBJ2-6, with TRBD1 as a possible D gene (6 bases). CDR3 length: 15 residues. From germline, CDR1 is MDHEN and CDR2 SYDVKM. The V end was cut by 7 bases, the J end by 6 bases, with 16 bases between. Here the CDR3 DNA reads TGTGCCAGCATCTCAGGGGCCCTCCCGGCCAACGTCCTGACTTTC. As protein: CASISGALPANVLTF.

Only a few counts were recorded for this clone. The chain carries TRBV2 and TRBJ2-3; possible D gene TRBD1, 5 bases. Trimming pared 4 bases from V and 4 bases from J, leaving 12 bases between. The CDR3 consists of 14 residues. Germline V gives CDR1 SNHLY, CDR2 FYNNEI. In DNA form, the CDR3 reads TGTGCCAGCAGTGTGGTCAGGGCATCAGATACGCAGTATTTT. It translates to CASSVVRASDTQYF.

The chain recombines TRBV4-1 with TRBJ2-3; D is possibly TRBD1 or TRBD2 (6 bases each). Trimming took 4 bases from V and 3 from J, leaving 14 bases between them. Germline CDR1 MGHRA, CDR2 YSYEKL. The CDR3 length is 15 residues. This CDR3 reads CASSPEGGRTDTQYF. The CDR3 DNA reads TGCGCCAGCAGCCCCGAGGGGGGTAGGACAGATACGCAGTATTTT.

The chain combines TRBV5-6 with TRBJ1-1; D is possibly TRBD1 (5 bases). This CDR3 contains 14 residues. The V gene's germline CDR1 is SGHDT and CDR2 YYEEEE. Trimming left V 2 bases short and J 6 bases short, with 14 bases between. CDR3 DNA: TGTGCCAGCAGCTTCCGGGACCTGGGGCCTGAAGCTTTCTTT. This encodes CASSFRDLGPEAFF.

The rearrangement joins TRBV5-1 to TRBJ2-2, with 13 bases fitting TRBD2. Germline V gene sequence: CDR1 SGHRS, CDR2 YFSETQ. V trimming: 0 bases; J trimming: 5 bases; junction bases outside the gene matches: 1. This CDR3 region has 16 residues. The CDR3 DNA reads TGCGCCAGCAGCTTGGGGACTAGCGGGAGAACCGGGGAGCTGTTTTTT. The encoded protein is CASSLGTSGRTGELFF.

The chain uses TRBV9 and TRBJ2-1; 7 bases line up with TRBD1. With V trimmed by 0 bases and J by 4 bases, 4 bases remained unmatched. Germline values: CDR1 SGDLS, CDR2 YYNGEE. This CDR3 contains 15 residues. The CDR3 region is CASSVGGTEYNEQFF. CDR3 DNA: TGTGCCAGCAGCGTAGGGGGGACAGAATACAATGAGCAGTTCTTC.

This chain joins TRBV19 and TRBJ2-2; 9 bases align to TRBD1. The CDR3 length is 15 residues. After removal of 7 bases from V and 2 bases from J, the junction contained 5 bases not matched to a gene. Germline CDR1 reads LNHDA; CDR2 reads SQIVND (reference sequence). The CDR3 region is CASTADRGNTGELFF. CDR3 DNA: TGTGCCAGTACCGCGGACAGGGGAAACACCGGGGAGCTGTTTTTT.

The V call is TRBV27, the J call TRBJ1-5; D unresolved. CDR3 length: 15 amino acids. Germline CDR1 MNHEY, CDR2 SMNVEV (reference sequence). Trimming cost V 3 bases and J 0 bases, with 9 bases left between them. CDR3 protein: CASSLSSLSNQPQHF. The CDR3 bases are TGTGCCAGCAGTTTGAGCAGCCTTAGCAATCAGCCCCAGCATTTT.

The rearrangement joins TRBV15 to TRBJ2-3; a possible D gene is TRBD1 (6 bases). The CDR3 totals 14 residues. V was shortened by 1 base and J by 4 bases, with 9 bases between the two germline ends. Germline-derived CDR1 and CDR2 are LNHNV and YYDKDF (reference sequence). The CDR3 DNA sequence: TGTGCCACCAGCAGAGTGGACAGAGCAGATACGCAGTATTTT. Protein: CATSRVDRADTQYF.